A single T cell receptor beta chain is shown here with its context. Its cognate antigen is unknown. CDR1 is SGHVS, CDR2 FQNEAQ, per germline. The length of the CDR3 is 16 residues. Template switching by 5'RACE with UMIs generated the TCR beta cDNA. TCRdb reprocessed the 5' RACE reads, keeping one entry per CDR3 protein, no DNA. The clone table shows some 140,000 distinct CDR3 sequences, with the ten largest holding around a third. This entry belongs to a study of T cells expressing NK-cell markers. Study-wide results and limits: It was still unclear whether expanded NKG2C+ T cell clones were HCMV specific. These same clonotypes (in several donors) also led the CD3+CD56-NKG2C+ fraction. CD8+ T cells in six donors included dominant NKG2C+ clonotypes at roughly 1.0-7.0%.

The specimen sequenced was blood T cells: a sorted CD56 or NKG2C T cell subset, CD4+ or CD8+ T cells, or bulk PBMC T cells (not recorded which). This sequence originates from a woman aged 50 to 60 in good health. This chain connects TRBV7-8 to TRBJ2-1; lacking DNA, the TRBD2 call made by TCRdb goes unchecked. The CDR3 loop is CASSLSETSAASEQFF.